The rows below give T cell receptor beta chains drawn from one sample of a study of siplizumab effects on memory and regulatory T cells. Clones were read by immunoSEQ multiplex PCR, and TCRdb kept only the in-frame ones, dropping some. Among tens of thousands of clones, about 87% were seen once, and the ten largest hold about 1.5%. Sequencing was performed on Tregs sorted from blood. Receptors were obtained from a human donor in good health. The CDR3 runs from the conserved cysteine through the conserved F or W. A D gene is named only where the DNA matches it firmly. Not all rows give a size; the values are once, few, many and, for expanded clones, a class.

NA	TRBJ2-1	NA	TRBV20-1	TGCAGTGCTAGTCGGACTATAGAGCAGTTCTTC	CSASRTIEQFF
NA	TRBJ2-5	NA	TRBV5-1	TGCGCCAGCAGCTCAGGGACCGTCCGATGGCGGGAGACCCAGTACTTC	CASSSGTVRWRETQYF
TRBD1	TRBJ1-5	NA	TRBV4-2	TGTGCCAGCAGCCGAACGGGACAGGGGATCAATCAGCCCCAGCATTTT	CASSRTGQGINQPQHF
TRBD1	TRBJ2-7	NA	TRBV30	TGTGCCTGGAGTGTATGGACAGGGCAGCCCCCATCCTACGAGCAGTACTTC	CAWSVWTGQPPSYEQYF
TRBD1	TRBJ1-6	NA	TRBV2	TGTGCCAGCAGCCCCGGGACAGGGGCGCCACCCCTCCACTTT	CASSPGTGAPPLHF
NA	TRBJ2-1	once	TRBV15	TGTGCCACCAGCAGAGACAGAAACAATGAGCAGTTCTTC	CATSRDRNNEQFF
NA	TRBJ2-7	NA	TRBV20-1	TGCAGTGCCCTTCAGGTATACGAGCAGTACTTC	CSALQVYEQYF
NA	TRBJ2-3	NA	TRBV11-3	TGTGCCAGCAGCGTCGGGGGACACCTGGAAAATACGCAGTATTTT	CASSVGGHLENTQYF
NA	TRBJ1-5	NA	TRBV19	TGTGCCAGCTGGACGGGAAACAATCAGCCCCAGCATTTT	CASWTGNNQPQHF
TRBD2	TRBJ2-1	NA	TRBV6-5	TGTGCCAGCAGTTCCTATAGCGGGAGGATCTACAATGAGCAGTTCTTC	CASSSYSGRIYNEQFF
TRBD1	TRBJ2-2	NA	TRBV7-2	TGTGCCAGCAGCTCTGGACAGGGATGGTGGAGCACCGGGGAGCTGTTTTTT	CASSSGQGWWSTGELFF
NA	TRBJ1-4	NA	TRBV19	TGTGCCAGTAGTAGAGAGGGGCCGGGAAAACTGTTTTTT	CASSREGPGKLFF
TRBD1	TRBJ2-1	NA	TRBV11-3	TGTGCCAGCAGCTCGCAGGTCGCAGGGGGATACAATGAGCAGTTCTTC	CASSSQVAGGYNEQFF
NA	TRBJ1-6	NA	TRBV28	TGTGCCAGCAGTTTATCGATGTCCGTGCGGAATTCACCCCTCCACTTT	CASSLSMSVRNSPLHF
NA	TRBJ2-5	NA	TRBV6-5	TGTGCCAGCAGCCCTCCCAGGGCCCAAGAGACCCAGTACTTC	CASSPPRAQETQYF
TRBD2	TRBJ2-7	NA	TRBV5-4	TGTGCCAGCAGCGGATCCCCTAGCGGGAGTCGCGAGCAGTACTTC	CASSGSPSGSREQYF